The present entry profiles one T cell receptor beta chain with its context. The antigen remains undetermined. The data were obtained in a study of T cell repertoires in cytomegalovirus infection. Whole-study context: HLA-C-restricted CMV epitopes, recently identified, and well-studied HLA-B-restricted ones were used by the study. Matching HLA type, along with CMV infection, was indicated by public TCR beta signatures. The study's findings and limits: Totalled public TCR beta family frequency picked out people who carried CMV plus the relevant HLA. Across the ex vivo response, the dominant clonotypes were HLA-C-restricted CMV-specific TCR beta clonotypes.

TCRdb redid the calling of the reads with MiXCR, one entry per CDR3 protein. The repertoire consists of tens of thousands of distinct CDR3 sequences, with about 45% occurring once and the leading ten covering 85% to 95%. Trimming removed 2 bases at V and 6 bases at J, with 11 bases between. The CDR3 has 14 residues. Germline loops: CDR1 MNHNY, CDR2 SVGAGI (reference sequence). The clonotype was recovered from a human donor in good health (CMV status not recorded). Some clones in this sample may be carry-over from other donors' samples. V gene TRBV6-6 combines with J gene TRBJ1-5; no definite D call. This specimen consisted of CD8+ T cells from cultured PBMCs, obtained from culture after CMV antigen stimulation. The CDR3 spells CASSYVRVAQPQHF. In DNA form, the CDR3 reads TGTGCCAGCAGTTACGTGAGGGTCGCTCAGCCCCAGCATTTT.